This T cell receptor beta chain was recorded in a study of blood T cell repertoires in COVID-19. Study-wide background: The United States, Italy and Spain provided the acute and convalescent COVID-19 samples. Nucleic acid was either cDNA or gDNA, and it came from T cells, B-cell-depleted T cells, or PBMCs.

As processed by the authors: Estimates of nucleated cell counts were drawn from the amplification of reference gene primers. Here immunoSEQ multiplex PCR was the method, and the copy in TCRdb shows in-frame clones only, minus some. V and J calls and clone size are copied from that table; D and trimming were computed from the DNA. The repertoire holds more than 95,000 clones, roughly nine tenths seen once, with about 15% in the top ten. CDR1 SGHRS and CDR2 YFSETQ come from the germline V gene. V was shortened by 0 bases and J by 0 bases, with 19 bases between the two germline ends. The CDR3 covers 19 residues.

Sequencing was carried out using peripheral blood. This sequence was found in a woman of 80 years or more in a cohort sampled during active COVID-19. The gene calls are TRBV5-1 and TRBJ1-3; perhaps TRBD1 as D (6 bases). The CDR3 reads CASSLGGSQGSYSGNTIYF. The CDR3 region has the DNA TGCGCCAGCAGCTTGGGAGGCTCCCAGGGGTCGTACTCTGGAAACACCATATATTTT.